The 24 T cell receptor beta chains below all came from one sample that was sequenced in a study of cytomegalovirus exposure and HLA in healthy donors. Using immunoSEQ multiplex PCR, the repertoire was profiled, and TCRdb retains in-frame clones only, with some absent. Of over 50,000 clones in the sample, about 92% were seen once. Sequenced: PBMCs. The receptors stem from a man in his late teens or twenties in good health and CMV-seropositive.

The chain employs TRBV28 and TRBJ1-5, with a weak D call TRBD1 (6 bases). The germline gives CDR1 MDHEN, CDR2 SYDVKM. The CDR3 is 16 residues long. The V gene lost 2 bases and the J gene lost 9 bases, with 20 bases spanning the gap. The CDR3 loop is CASSLESRGGVRPQHF. In DNA, the CDR3 is TGTGCCAGCAGTTTAGAGAGCCGAGGGGGGGTCCGGCCCCAGCATTTT.

This chain connects TRBV21-1 to TRBJ2-4; the table names TRBD2, a call not compared with the DNA. TRBV21-1 is a pseudogene locus. There are 18 residues in the CDR3. This chain's CDR3 is CASSKRRTSGRVANIQYF. In nucleotides, the CDR3 is TGTGCCAGCAGCAAACGAAGGACTAGCGGGAGGGTAGCAAACATTCAGTACTTC.

The genes are TRBV6-1 and TRBJ2-1, with 8 bases lining up with TRBD1. Looked up from germline, CDR1 is MNHNS and CDR2 is SASEGT. Losses at the gene ends were 5 bases for V and 8 bases for J; bases not matched to a gene: 8. This CDR3 is 14 amino acids long. Here the CDR3 DNA reads TGTGCCAGCAGTAAAACAGGGGGAAAGGATGAGCAGTTCTTC. It specifies CASSKTGGKDEQFF.

CDR3 amino acids: CATSRGLGLAGDEQFF. CDR3 sequence (DNA): TGTGCCACCAGCAGAGGGTTGGGACTAGCGGGAGATGAGCAGTTCTTC. The chain is built from TRBV15 and TRBJ2-1; 14 nucleotides align to TRBD2. CDR3 length: 16 amino acids. Losses at the gene ends were 1 base for V and 8 bases for J; bases not matched to a gene: 4. Germline assignment: CDR1 LNHNV and CDR2 YYDKDF (reference sequence).

The rearrangement joins TRBV18 to TRBJ2-1; 9 bases align to TRBD1. The CDR3 contains 13 residues. The J segment lost 7 bases and the V segment lost 4 bases, leaving 2 bases of the junction unmatched. Germline assignment: CDR1 KGHSH and CDR2 LQKENI. CDR3 residues: CASSRDRVNEQFF. The DNA for the CDR3 is TGTGCCAGCTCACGGGACAGGGTGAATGAGCAGTTCTTC. The full variable domain, its missing parts supplied by reference TRBV18 and TRBJ2-1, is NAGVMQNPRHLVRRRGQEARLRCSPMKGHSHVYWYRQLPEEGLKFMVYLQKENIIDESGMPKERFSAEFPKEGPSILRIQQVVRGDSAAYFCASSRDRVNEQFFGPGTRLTVL.

This chain links TRBV6-4 with TRBJ2-5; 13 bases are a match to TRBD2. V was pared by 3 bases and J by 5 bases, with 3 bases of the junction left unmatched. This CDR3 region has 15 residues. Germline lookup yields CDR1 MRHNA and CDR2 SNTAGT. CDR3 in amino acids: CASSELAGGPETQYF. In nucleotides, the CDR3 is TGTGCCAGCAGTGAACTAGCGGGAGGGCCCGAGACCCAGTACTTC.

The chain joins TRBV12-5 to TRBJ2-1, with 8 bases fitting TRBD2. This CDR3 is 17 amino acids long. From germline, CDR1 is LGHNT and CDR2 FRNRAP. The trim removed 4 bases at V and 6 bases at J, leaving 14 bases unmatched. CDR3 in DNA: TGTGCTAGTGGTTCACCCCTCGGGACTAGGAGAAGCAATGAGCAGTTCTTC. Protein: CASGSPLGTRRSNEQFF. Full variable domain (remainder filled in from reference TRBV12-5 and TRBJ2-1): DARVTQTPRHKVTEMGQEVTMRCQPILGHNTVFWYRQTMMQGLELLAYFRNRAPLDDSGMPKDRFSAEMPDATLATLKIQPSEPRDSAVYFCASGSPLGTRRSNEQFFGPGTRLTVL.

The chain recombines TRBV14 with TRBJ2-7; TRBD1 matches at 8 bases. Unmatched junction bases numbered 10, after V lost 6 bases and J lost 3 bases. CDR1 is SGHDN and CDR2 is FVKESK in the germline V gene. The CDR3 consists of 15 residues. The CDR3 sequence is CASRKQQGDGYEQYF. Here the CDR3 DNA reads TGTGCCAGCAGAAAACAACAGGGGGATGGCTACGAGCAGTACTTC.

This rearrangement joins TRBV7-2 to TRBJ2-1; D is possibly TRBD1 (6 bases). This CDR3 is 14 amino acids long. CDR1 is SGHTA, CDR2 FQGNSA, per germline. V lost 1 base and J lost 3, with 7 bases in between. CDR3 nucleotides: TGTGCCAGCAGCTTAGGGACAGTCTACAATGAGCAGTTCTTC. It encodes CASSLGTVYNEQFF.

The chain employs TRBV6-5 and TRBJ2-7; 9 bases are a match to TRBD1. Germline V CDR1 and CDR2: MNHEY, SVGAGI. Trimming cost V 6 bases and J 2 bases; bases outside gene matches: 5. This CDR3 has 14 amino acids. CDR3 DNA sequence: TGTGCCAGCAGGGACCGGGACAGGGCCTACGAGCAGTACTTC. Protein sequence: CASRDRDRAYEQYF.

Comments on this clone: The same CDR3 is also encoded by other DNA sequences in this sample. The CDR3 bases are TGTGCCAGCAGCTCCGGACAACACACCGGGGAGCTGTTTTTT. Translating gives CASSSGQHTGELFF. The V call is TRBV5-4, the J call TRBJ2-2; D perhaps matches TRBD1 (5 bases). Germline loops: CDR1 SGHNT, CDR2 YYREEE (reference sequence). CDR3 length equals 14 residues. V dropped 3 bases and J dropped 3 bases, with 9 bases sitting between them.

The J gene is TRBJ1-1, the V gene TRBV29-1; D might be TRBD1 (5 bases). The V and J ends lost 0 bases and 6 bases respectively, with 8 bases between them. This CDR3 is 12 amino acids long. Germline loops: CDR1 SQVTM, CDR2 ANQGSEA. The CDR3 sequence is CSVEESGAEAFF. The DNA of the CDR3 is TGCAGCGTTGAAGAATCGGGGGCTGAAGCTTTCTTT. The whole variable domain, filled in from reference TRBV29-1 and TRBJ1-1, reads SAVISQKPSRDICQRGTSLTIQCQVDSQVTMMFWYRQQPGQSLTLIATANQGSEATYESGFVIDKFPISRPNLTFSTLTVSNMSPEDSSIYLCSVEESGAEAFFGQGTRLTVV.

The CDR3 spells CSALTPDYGYTF. CDR3 DNA: TGCAGCGCCTTGACACCGGACTATGGCTACACCTTC. V gene TRBV29-1 combines with J gene TRBJ1-2, with no clear D. Germline V gene data show CDR1 as SQVTM and CDR2 as ANQGSEA. The CDR3 contains 12 residues. The V and J ends lost 7 bases and 3 bases respectively, with 12 bases between them.

The chain links TRBV18 to TRBJ1-1; a weak D match, TRBD1 (6 bases). Trimming cost V 4 bases and J 3 bases, with 15 bases left between them. This CDR3 is 15 amino acids long. Germline V lookup: CDR1 KGHSH, CDR2 LQKENI. The chain's CDR3 is CASSLYRADDTEAFF. CDR3 in DNA: TGTGCCAGCTCACTCTACAGGGCCGACGACACTGAAGCTTTCTTT.

The chain links TRBV27 to TRBJ2-3, with 13 positions matching TRBD2. CDR3 size: 16 residues. V gave up 6 bases and J gave up 7 bases; unmatched junction bases: 10. Germline CDR1 is MNHEY and CDR2 is SMNVEV (reference sequence). The DNA of the CDR3 is TGTGCCAGCAGACTACTAGCGGGAGGGGTTAAATATACGCAGTATTTT. This codes for CASRLLAGGVKYTQYF.

V gene TRBV30 combines with J gene TRBJ1-5; perhaps TRBD1 as D (5 bases). V lost 2 bases, J lost 0 bases, and 8 bases lay in between. In germline, CDR1 is GTSNPN, CDR2 SVGIG (reference sequence). There are 14 residues in the CDR3. Here the CDR3 DNA reads TGTGCCTGGAGTTCGGGACTTAGCAATCAGCCCCAGCATTTT. As protein: CAWSSGLSNQPQHF.

This clone was counted once. The V call is TRBV28, the J call TRBJ2-7; D is ambiguous. Deletions cut 2 bases from V and 2 bases from J, with 7 bases between. This CDR3 is 13 amino acids long. Germline loops: CDR1 MDHEN, CDR2 SYDVKM. The CDR3 bases are TGTGCCAGCAGTTTAATCCTCGCCTACGAGCAGTACTTC. This translates into CASSLILAYEQYF.

The rearrangement joins TRBV6-1 to TRBJ1-5, with a weak D call TRBD1 (5 bases). This CDR3 spans 13 amino acids. The V gene's germline CDR1 is MNHNS and CDR2 SASEGT. V lost 8 bases to trimming and J lost 4 bases, with 12 bases between them. In nucleotides, the CDR3 is TGTGCCAGCGAACGACAGCCTAATCAGCCCCAGCATTTT. This codes for CASERQPNQPQHF.

This clone was detected once. The CDR3 is CASQRSGGHEQYF. CDR3 nucleotide sequence: TGTGCCAGCCAGCGTTCAGGGGGCCACGAGCAGTACTTC. V is TRBV28 and J is TRBJ2-7, with TRBD1 identical over 8 bases. The CDR3 loop spans 13 amino acids. The J segment lost 5 bases and the V segment lost 8 bases, leaving 8 bases of the junction unmatched. Germline-derived CDR1 and CDR2 are MDHEN and SYDVKM.

This chain uses TRBV5-1 with TRBJ2-1; 13 nucleotides agree with TRBD2. Unmatched junction bases numbered 11, after V lost 9 bases and J lost 8 bases. This CDR3 spans 15 amino acids. Per germline, CDR1 SGHRS and CDR2 YFSETQ. The DNA for the CDR3 is TGCGCCACCACGGGGTGGACTAGCGGGAGAGATGAGCAGTTCTTC. It translates to CATTGWTSGRDEQFF. The entire variable domain, with the rest obtained from reference TRBV5-1 and TRBJ2-1, is as follows: KAGVTQTPRYLIKTRGQQVTLSCSPISGHRSVSWYQQTPGQGLQFLFEYFSETQRNKGNFPGRFSGRQFSNSRSEMNVSTLELGDSALYLCATTGWTSGRDEQFFGPGTRLTVL.

V is TRBV6-1 and J is TRBJ2-6, with D uncertain. The CDR3 runs to 15 residues. Germline V gives CDR1 MNHNS, CDR2 SASEGT. V was cut by 5 bases and J by 4 bases, with 12 bases left in between. CDR3: CASSPHSEGANVLTF. Here the CDR3 DNA reads TGTGCCAGCAGTCCCCATTCCGAGGGGGCCAACGTCCTGACTTTC.

This clone appeared once. The genes are TRBV11-3 and TRBJ2-1; 7 bases agree with TRBD1. This CDR3 contains 15 residues. V lost 5 bases and J lost 1; bases outside the gene matches: 5. CDR1 is SGHNT, CDR2 YENEEA, per germline. CDR3 sequence (DNA): TGTGCCAGCAGCCTTCCGGGACAGTCCTACAATGAGCAGTTCTTC. Its protein is CASSLPGQSYNEQFF.

The V call is TRBV7-9, the J call TRBJ1-1; D gene unclear. This CDR3 region has 18 residues. Trimming shortened V by 0 bases and J by 3 bases, and 20 bases separated the two germline ends. Looked up from germline, CDR1 is SEHNR and CDR2 is FQNEAQ (reference sequence). CDR3 loop: CASSLASLWSTSYTEAFF. As DNA, the CDR3 is TGTGCCAGCAGCTTAGCGTCTTTGTGGAGTACTTCGTACACTGAAGCTTTCTTT.

This chain links TRBV5-1 with TRBJ2-1; 9 nucleotides line up with TRBD2. V shed 3 bases, J shed 7 bases, and the junction held 5 bases outside the gene matches. In germline, CDR1 is SGHRS, CDR2 YFSETQ. CDR3 length: 14 residues. CDR3 amino acids: CASSSGLATNEQFF. DNA for the CDR3: TGCGCCAGCAGCTCTGGACTAGCGACTAATGAGCAGTTCTTC.